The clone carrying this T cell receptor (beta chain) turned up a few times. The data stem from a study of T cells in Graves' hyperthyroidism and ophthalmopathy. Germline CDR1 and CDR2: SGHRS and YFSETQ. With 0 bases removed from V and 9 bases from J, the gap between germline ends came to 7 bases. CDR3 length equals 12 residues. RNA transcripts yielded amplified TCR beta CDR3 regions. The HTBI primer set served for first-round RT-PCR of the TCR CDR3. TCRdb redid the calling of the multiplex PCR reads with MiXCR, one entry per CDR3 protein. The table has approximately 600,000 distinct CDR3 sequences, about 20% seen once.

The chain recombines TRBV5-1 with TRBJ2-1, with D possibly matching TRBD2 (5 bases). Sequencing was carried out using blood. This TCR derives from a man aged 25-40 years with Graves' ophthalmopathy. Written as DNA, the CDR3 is TGCGCCAGCAGCTTGGCCGGGGTTGAGCAGTTCTTC. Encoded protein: CASSLAGVEQFF.